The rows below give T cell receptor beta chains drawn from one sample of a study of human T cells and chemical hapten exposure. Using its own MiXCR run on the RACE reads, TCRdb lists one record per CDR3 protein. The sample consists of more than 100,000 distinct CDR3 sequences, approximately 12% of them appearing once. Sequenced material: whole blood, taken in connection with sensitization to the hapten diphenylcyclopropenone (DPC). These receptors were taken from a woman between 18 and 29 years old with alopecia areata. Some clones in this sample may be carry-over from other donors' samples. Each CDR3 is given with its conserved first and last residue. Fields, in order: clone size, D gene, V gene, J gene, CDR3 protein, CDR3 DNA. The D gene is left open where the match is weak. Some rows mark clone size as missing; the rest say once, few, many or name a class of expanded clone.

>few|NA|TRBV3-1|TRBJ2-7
CASSQLNGGHEQYF
TGTGCCAGCAGCCAACTCAACGGGGGCCACGAGCAGTACTTC
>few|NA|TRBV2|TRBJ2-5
CASSPGLPYQETQYF
TGTGCCAGCAGTCCGGGACTTCCGTACCAAGAGACCCAGTACTTC
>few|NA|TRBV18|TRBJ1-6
CASSHDPIGGNSPLHF
TGTGCCAGCTCACACGACCCAATCGGGGGTAATTCACCCCTCCACTTT
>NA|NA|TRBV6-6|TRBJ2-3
CASSYEGLGTDTQYF
TGTGCCAGCAGTTACGAGGGACTCGGCACAGATACGCAGTATTTT
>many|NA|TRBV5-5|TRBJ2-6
CASSGRTVGFSGANVLTF
TGTGCCAGCAGCGGGCGGACAGTTGGCTTCTCTGGGGCCAACGTCCTGACTTTC
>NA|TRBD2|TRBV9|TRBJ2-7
CASSVESGGAYEQYF
TGTGCCAGCAGCGTAGAGAGCGGGGGGGCCTACGAGCAGTACTTC
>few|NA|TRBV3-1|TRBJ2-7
CASSQEGEQYF
TGTGCCAGCAGCCAAGAAGGAGAGCAGTACTTC
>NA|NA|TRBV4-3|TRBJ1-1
CASSQPWAGVYTEAFF
TGCGCCAGCAGCCAACCCTGGGCAGGAGTATACACTGAAGCTTTCTTT
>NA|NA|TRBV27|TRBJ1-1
CASSLYTGSEAFF
TGTGCCAGCAGTTTATATACAGGTTCGGAAGCTTTCTTT
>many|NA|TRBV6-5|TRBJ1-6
CASSYGVLNSPLHF
TGTGCCAGCAGTTACGGGGTTCTTAATTCACCCCTCCACTTT
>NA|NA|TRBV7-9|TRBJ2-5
CASSLGLGLKYQETQYF
TGTGCCAGCAGCTTAGGGCTCGGACTCAAGTACCAAGAGACCCAGTACTTC
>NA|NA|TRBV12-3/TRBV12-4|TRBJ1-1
CASSGGGENTEAFF
TGTGCCAGCAGCGGGGGTGGGGAGAACACTGAAGCTTTCTTT
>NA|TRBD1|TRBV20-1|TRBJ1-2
CSATDRGYGYTF
TGCAGTGCAACCGACAGGGGTTATGGCTACACCTTC
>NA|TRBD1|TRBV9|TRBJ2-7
CASSVAGTGSYEQYF
TGTGCCAGCAGCGTAGCCGGGACAGGCTCCTACGAGCAGTACTTC
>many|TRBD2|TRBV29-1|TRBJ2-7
CSVSLAGGKQYF
TGCAGCGTGAGTCTAGCGGGGGGGAAGCAGTACTTC
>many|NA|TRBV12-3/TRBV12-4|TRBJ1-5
CASSLDQPQHF
TGTGCCAGCAGTCTAGATCAGCCCCAGCATTTT
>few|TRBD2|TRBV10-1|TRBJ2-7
CASSDPGGRYEQYF
TGCGCCAGCAGTGACCCGGGAGGACGCTACGAGCAGTACTTC
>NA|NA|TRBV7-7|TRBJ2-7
CASPRRMTYEQYF
TGTGCCAGCCCCCGGAGGATGACCTACGAGCAGTACTTC
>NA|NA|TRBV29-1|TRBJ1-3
CSGKVSGNTIYF
TGCAGCGGAAAAGTCTCTGGAAACACCATATATTTT
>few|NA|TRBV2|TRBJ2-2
CASSEAYTGELFF
TGTGCCAGCAGTGAAGCGTACACCGGGGAGCTGTTTTTT
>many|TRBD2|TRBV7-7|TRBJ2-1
CASSSLLAGGFNEQFF
TGTGCCAGCAGCTCCCTCCTAGCGGGGGGATTCAATGAGCAGTTCTTC
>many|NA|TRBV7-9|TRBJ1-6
CASSLSWGSYNSPLHF
TGTGCCAGCAGCTTAAGCTGGGGCTCCTATAATTCACCCCTCCACTTT
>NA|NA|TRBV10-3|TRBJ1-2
CAISERAGATNYGYTF
TGTGCCATCAGTGAGAGGGCAGGGGCGACTAACTATGGCTACACCTTC
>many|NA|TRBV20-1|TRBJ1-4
CSAREGIPEKLFF
TGCAGTGCTAGAGAAGGGATTCCTGAAAAACTGTTTTTT
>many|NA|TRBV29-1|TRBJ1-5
CSVLTGGNQPQHF
TGCAGCGTTCTAACAGGAGGCAATCAGCCCCAGCATTTT
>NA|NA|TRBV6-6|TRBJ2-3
CASNPGVHSTDTQYF
TGTGCCAGCAACCCCGGCGTGCATTCGACAGATACGCAGTATTTT
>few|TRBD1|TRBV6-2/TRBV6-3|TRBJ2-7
CASSHRDRVEQYF
TGTGCCAGCAGCCACCGGGACAGGGTCGAGCAGTACTTC
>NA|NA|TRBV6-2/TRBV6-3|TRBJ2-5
CASRDPGLYQETQYF
TGTGCCAGCAGGGACCCGGGACTTTACCAAGAGACCCAGTACTTC
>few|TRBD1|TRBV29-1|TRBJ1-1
CSARDRKAFF
TGCAGCGCCCGGGACAGGAAAGCTTTCTTT
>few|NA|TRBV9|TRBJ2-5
CASSVGGQYQETQYF
TGTGCCAGCAGCGTAGGAGGCCAGTACCAAGAGACCCAGTACTTC
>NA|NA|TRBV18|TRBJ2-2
CASSPTGELFF
TGTGCCAGCTCACCGACGGGGGAGCTGTTTTTT
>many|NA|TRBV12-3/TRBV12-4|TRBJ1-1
CASRGIRAEAFF
TGTGCCAGCAGAGGGATTAGGGCTGAAGCTTTCTTT
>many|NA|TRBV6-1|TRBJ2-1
CASSAQTHYNEQFF
TGTGCCAGCAGTGCACAGACTCACTACAATGAGCAGTTCTTC
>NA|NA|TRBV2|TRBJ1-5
CASSAQGNLNQPQHF
TGTGCCAGCAGCGCCCAGGGTAACCTCAATCAGCCCCAGCATTTT
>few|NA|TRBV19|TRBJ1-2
CASSPRHSQWDGYTF
TGTGCCAGTAGTCCCCGGCACAGCCAGTGGGATGGCTACACCTTC
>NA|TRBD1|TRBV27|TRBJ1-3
CASSPRDRVGSSGNTIYF
TGTGCCAGCAGTCCGAGGGACAGGGTTGGATCCTCTGGAAACACCATATATTTT
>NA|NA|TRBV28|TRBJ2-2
CASSPFPGRRRNTGELSF
TGTGCCAGCAGTCCCTTTCCGGGACGCCGCAGAAACACCGGGGAGCTGTCTTTT
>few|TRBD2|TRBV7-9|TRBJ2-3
CASSRLAGRHTDTQYF
TGTGCCAGCAGCCGTCTAGCGGGGAGGCACACAGATACGCAGTATTTT
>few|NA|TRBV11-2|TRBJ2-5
CASSFTPRGLTQETQYF
TGTGCCAGCAGCTTCACGCCGCGGGGGCTTACCCAAGAGACCCAGTACTTC
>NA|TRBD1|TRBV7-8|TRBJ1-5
CASSLQGEGLTQHF
TGTGCCAGCAGCTTACAGGGGGAAGGATTAACCCAGCATTTT
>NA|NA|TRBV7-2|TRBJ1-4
CASSPWTATIDEKLFF
TGTGCCAGCAGCCCCTGGACAGCGACGATAGATGAAAAACTGTTTTTT
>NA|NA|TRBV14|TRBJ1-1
CASSQEVVREVTEAFF
TGTGCCAGCAGCCAAGAGGTTGTCAGGGAGGTCACTGAAGCTTTCTTT
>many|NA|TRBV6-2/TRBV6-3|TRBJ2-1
CASNSRDVHEQFF
TGTGCCAGCAACTCCCGGGACGTCCATGAGCAGTTCTTC
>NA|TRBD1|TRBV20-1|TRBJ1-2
CSARDLGTGGDGYSF
TGCAGTGCTAGGGATCTCGGGACAGGGGGCGATGGCTACAGCTTC
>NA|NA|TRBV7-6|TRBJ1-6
CASSFRDSLVSPLHF
TGTGCCAGCAGCTTTCGGGACTCCTTAGTTTCACCCCTCCACTTT
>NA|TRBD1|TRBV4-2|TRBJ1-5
CASSQGPTGGRNQPQHF
TGTGCCAGCAGCCAAGGCCCTACAGGGGGTCGCAATCAGCCCCAGCATTTT
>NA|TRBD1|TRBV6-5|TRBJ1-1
CASSRGQGTEAFF
TGTGCCAGCAGCCGGGGACAGGGCACTGAAGCTTTCTTT